The 18 T cell receptor beta chains below all came from one sample that was sequenced in a study of type 1 regulatory T cells. Each CDR3 protein gets one entry after TCRdb re-called the reads with MiXCR. Of 80,000 to 100,000 distinct CDR3 sequences in the sample, roughly 31% were seen once. Sequencing input: CD4+ T cells, either the whole sample or a sorted fraction (not recorded which). These TCRs come from a human donor in good health.

In its sample, this clonotype was seen a few times. This chain connects TRBV7-3 to TRBJ2-1; the D is unclear. Germline V gene sequence: CDR1 SGHTA, CDR2 FQGTGA. The CDR3 length is 15 residues. V lost 1 base, J lost 4 bases, and 11 bases lay in between. CDR3 sequence (DNA): TGTGCCAGCAGCTTAAACGTTGGGGTTTACAATGAGCAGTTCTTC. Amino acid sequence: CASSLNVGVYNEQFF.

The V and J genes are TRBV12-3 or TRBV12-4 and TRBJ2-3, with a tentative D call TRBD1 (6 bases). This CDR3 has 15 amino acids. Trimming stripped 5 bases from V and 4 bases from J, with 16 bases between. In nucleotides, the CDR3 is TGTGCCAGCAGTCAAGGACAGAAGAGAGCAGATACGCAGTATTTT. It codes for CASSQGQKRADTQYF.

The chain recombines TRBV4-2 with TRBJ2-7; TRBD2 might be the D (5 bases). The V end lost 6 bases, the J end lost 6 bases, and 15 bases lay between the germline ends. The CDR3 is 13 amino acids. From germline, CDR1 is LGHNA and CDR2 YNFKEQ. This CDR3 is CASSLPAGAEQYF. The CDR3 DNA is TGTGCCAGCAGTTTACCCGCGGGCGCCGAGCAGTACTTC.

J is TRBJ1-5 and V is TRBV5-5; tentative D call: TRBD1 (6 bases). Germline V gene sequence: CDR1 SGHKS, CDR2 YYEKEE (reference sequence). V lost 1 base, J lost 7 bases, and 9 bases lay in between. The CDR3 has 13 amino acids. The CDR3 nucleotides read TGTGCCAGCAGCTTGATGAGGGGGCAGCCCCAGCATTTT. As protein: CASSLMRGQPQHF.

The rearrangement uses TRBV20-1 and TRBJ2-3; D might be TRBD2 (5 bases). Germline values: CDR1 DFQATT, CDR2 SNEGSKA (reference sequence). Trimming shortened V by 5 bases and J by 9 bases, and 12 bases separated the two germline ends. This CDR3 contains 11 residues. The CDR3 spells CSARDMDTQYF. CDR3 DNA: TGCAGTGCTCGGGATATGGACACGCAGTATTTT.

The chain has TRBV7-2 and TRBJ2-7; D is possibly TRBD2 (6 bases). V lost 8 bases and J 6 bases, leaving 20 bases between the germline ends. The germline V gene encodes CDR1 SGHTA and CDR2 FQGNSA. The CDR3 contains 14 residues. DNA of the CDR3: TGTGCCAGCGGTCGAAACTCGCTGGGGGGCGAGCAGTACTTC. Residues: CASGRNSLGGEQYF.

The chain is built from TRBV12-3 or TRBV12-4 and TRBJ2-7; perhaps TRBD2 as D (5 bases). Between the trimmed V and J ends, which lost 6 bases and 5 bases, there was a span of 11 bases. The CDR3 contains 12 residues. CDR3 nucleotides: TGTGCCAGCAGGACGGGGATAAACGAGCAGTACTTC. This codes for CASRTGINEQYF.

The J gene is TRBJ2-3, the V gene TRBV10-3, with 8 nucleotides matching TRBD2. Germline V gene data show CDR1 as ENHRY and CDR2 as SYGVKD. The CDR3 totals 15 residues. The ends lost 2 bases at V and 4 bases at J; junction bases unmatched: 5. The CDR3 DNA reads TGTGCCATCAGTGAGATCGGGAGGGCCTCAGATACGCAGTATTTT. Amino acids: CAISEIGRASDTQYF.

The chain couples TRBV20-1 to TRBJ1-1, with TRBD1 as a possible D gene (5 bases). CDR3 length: 14 residues. Germline assignment: CDR1 DFQATT and CDR2 SNEGSKA (reference sequence). Trimming left V 2 bases short and J 1 base short, with 11 bases between. The CDR3 bases are TGCAGTGCTAGAAACAACAGGAGGAACACTGAAGCTTTCTTT. Translating gives CSARNNRRNTEAFF.

This clonotype was counted a few times. The chain is built from TRBV7-2 and TRBJ2-7; 12 bases match TRBD2. From germline, CDR1 is SGHTA and CDR2 FQGNSA. CDR3 size: 14 residues. Trimming took 5 bases from V and 6 from J; bases not matched to a gene: 5. The CDR3 bases are TGTGCCAGCAGCCTACTAGCGGGAGGAGGCGAGCAGTACTTC. This sequence encodes CASSLLAGGGEQYF.

The chain recombines TRBV6-2 or TRBV6-3 with TRBJ2-7; D is unclear. Germline V gives CDR1 MNHEY, CDR2 SVGEGT. V lost 5 bases, J lost 7 bases, and 12 bases lay in between. CDR3 length equals 12 residues. The CDR3 reads CASSRTEREQYF. The CDR3, as DNA: TGTGCCAGCAGTCGTACCGAGCGAGAGCAGTACTTC.

The CDR3 nucleotides are TGTGCCAGCTCACTACAGCCCTACGAGCAGTACTTC. Translation gives CASSLQPYEQYF. This chain links TRBV18 with TRBJ2-7; the D is unclear. The CDR3 totals 12 residues. Germline values: CDR1 KGHSH, CDR2 LQKENI. Between the trimmed V and J ends, which lost 4 bases and 2 bases, there was a span of 6 bases. The whole variable domain, filled in from reference TRBV18 and TRBJ2-7, reads NAGVMQNPRHLVRRRGQEARLRCSPMKGHSHVYWYRQLPEEGLKFMVYLQKENIIDESGMPKERFSAEFPKEGPSILRIQQVVRGDSAAYFCASSLQPYEQYFGPGTRLTVT.

The chain employs TRBV20-1 and TRBJ1-2; no clear D. CDR3 length: 13 amino acids. CDR1 and CDR2 from the germline V gene are DFQATT and SNEGSKA (reference sequence). V lost 3 bases and J lost 5, with 13 bases in between. DNA for the CDR3: TGCAGTGCTAGCCCCCTGAGCGGGTATGGCTACACCTTC. The encoded protein is CSASPLSGYGYTF.

This chain joins TRBV2 and TRBJ2-1, with 13 bases aligning to TRBD2. The germline gives CDR1 SNHLY, CDR2 FYNNEI. V shed 6 bases and J 12 bases; nucleotides not matched to a gene: 14. The CDR3 consists of 16 residues. The CDR3 loop is CASSLGGTSGREGQFF. In DNA, the CDR3 is TGTGCCAGCAGCCTGGGGGGAACTAGCGGGAGGGAGGGGCAGTTCTTC.

V gene TRBV7-2 combines with J gene TRBJ2-7, with TRBD1 as a possible D gene (5 bases). Germline V gene sequence: CDR1 SGHTA, CDR2 FQGNSA. The CDR3 runs 13 residues. The ends were cut back, 4 bases at V and 3 bases at J, with 10 bases in the middle. CDR3 loop: CASSSPGIYEQYF. CDR3 coding DNA: TGTGCCAGCAGCTCCCCAGGGATCTACGAGCAGTACTTC.

This clonotype was observed a few times. The gene calls are TRBV7-7 and TRBJ2-5; D is ambiguous. The V gene's germline CDR1 is SSHAT and CDR2 FNYEAQ (reference sequence). V lost 4 bases and J lost 4, with 13 bases in between. The CDR3 runs 14 residues. CDR3 protein: CASSWGSAPETQYF. CDR3 sequence (DNA): TGTGCCAGCAGCTGGGGATCGGCGCCAGAGACCCAGTACTTC. Filled out from reference TRBV7-7 and TRBJ2-5, the complete variable domain reads GAGVSQSPRYKVTKRGQDVTLRCDPISSHATLYWYQQALGQGPEFLTYFNYEAQPDKSGLPSDRFSAERPEGSISTLTIQRTEQRDSAMYRCASSWGSAPETQYFGPGTRLLVL.

Concerning this clonotype itself: The junction departs from the called germline gene at one end, perhaps through a read error. The chain is built from TRBV20-1 and TRBJ2-1; D might be TRBD1 (6 bases). Germline CDR1 reads DFQATT; CDR2 reads SNEGSKA (reference sequence). There are 16 residues in the CDR3. The CDR3 reads CSARGGARSSYNEQFF. As DNA, the CDR3 is TGCAGTGCGAGAGGGGGAGCGAGGAGCTCCTACAATGAGCAGTTCTTC.

This clonotype was counted a few times. The J gene is TRBJ1-1, the V gene TRBV23-1; D is unclear. TRBV23-1 is reported as an ORF; its role is uncertain. V lost 3 bases to trimming and J lost 7 bases, with 6 bases between them. CDR3 length equals 11 residues. CDR3 DNA: TGCGCCAGCAGTCATGTCTTTGAAGCTTTCTTT. Translated, it gives CASSHVFEAFF.